A selection of T cell receptor beta chains follows, all from one sample in a study of regulatory T cells in long-lasting Graves disease. One entry per CDR3 protein results from TCRdb running MiXCR on the multiplex PCR reads. The table has about half a million distinct CDR3 sequences, under 25% seen once; the top ten hold less than 15%. This sample comprised peripheral blood mononuclear cells (PBMCs), obtained when the disease was refractory, from a patient treated with antithyroid drugs. These receptors all come from a female donor with Graves disease. CDR3s include the opening cysteine and the closing phenylalanine or tryptophan. A D gene is named only where the DNA matches it firmly. Expanded clones are given a class, and other clones once, few, many or no size at all.

J gene: TRBJ1-2
V gene: TRBV28
D gene: -
clone size: many
CDR3 DNA: TGTGCCAGCATTCAAGGGGACTATGGCTACACCTTC
CDR3 protein: CASIQGDYGYTF

J gene: TRBJ2-7
V gene: TRBV28
D gene: TRBD2
clone size: many
CDR3 DNA: TGTGCCAGCAGTTCGGCGGGGGGCATTAGTGAGCAGTACTTC
CDR3 protein: CASSSAGGISEQYF

J gene: TRBJ1-1
V gene: TRBV7-8
D gene: -
clone size: many
CDR3 DNA: TGTGCCAGCAGCCCCGTTACGTCTGAAGCTTTCTTT
CDR3 protein: CASSPVTSEAFF

J gene: TRBJ2-1
V gene: TRBV28
D gene: TRBD1
clone size: -
CDR3 DNA: TGTGCCAGCAGCTCGAGGACAGGGGGTTTGGGTGAGCAGTTCTTC
CDR3 protein: CASSSRTGGLGEQFF

J gene: TRBJ1-1
V gene: TRBV2
D gene: -
clone size: many
CDR3 DNA: TGTGCCAGCAGCTCGACAGAAGCGTCGCCTGAAGCTTTCTTT
CDR3 protein: CASSSTEASPEAFF

J gene: TRBJ1-1
V gene: TRBV20-1
D gene: -
clone size: -
CDR3 DNA: TGCAGTGCTAGTTGGGTGAGGTTCGGCACTGAAGCTTTCTTT
CDR3 protein: CSASWVRFGTEAFF

J gene: TRBJ1-4
V gene: TRBV10-3
D gene: TRBD1
clone size: many
CDR3 DNA: TGTGCCATCAGTGACCTCAGACAGGGGGAAGAAAAACTGTTTTTT
CDR3 protein: CAISDLRQGEEKLFF

J gene: TRBJ1-2
V gene: TRBV4-3
D gene: -
clone size: many
CDR3 DNA: TGCGCCAGCAGCCAAGGGATTGGTTACTATGGCTACACCTTC
CDR3 protein: CASSQGIGYYGYTF

J gene: TRBJ2-2
V gene: TRBV7-2
D gene: TRBD2
clone size: -
CDR3 DNA: TGTGTCAGCAGCTTAATAGCGGGAGGTTCAGGGGAGCTGTTTTTT
CDR3 protein: CVSSLIAGGSGELFF

J gene: TRBJ1-2
V gene: TRBV9
D gene: -
clone size: -
CDR3 DNA: TGTGCCGGCAGCGCTACACCCTATGGCTACACCTTC
CDR3 protein: CAGSATPYGYTF

J gene: TRBJ1-2
V gene: TRBV14
D gene: -
clone size: -
CDR3 DNA: TGTGCCGGCAACAGTAAAGGGGCAACCAACTATGGCTACACCTTC
CDR3 protein: CAGNSKGATNYGYTF

J gene: TRBJ2-7
V gene: TRBV6-2/TRBV6-3
D gene: -
clone size: -
CDR3 DNA: TGTGCGACTTCGTCGGGAGTCTCCTACGAGCAGTACTTC
CDR3 protein: CATSSGVSYEQYF

J gene: TRBJ2-7
V gene: TRBV19
D gene: TRBD1
clone size: -
CDR3 DNA: TGTGCCAGTAGTATGGGTCAGGGGGCTTACGAGCAGTACTTC
CDR3 protein: CASSMGQGAYEQYF

J gene: TRBJ2-5
V gene: TRBV28
D gene: -
clone size: many
CDR3 DNA: TGTGCCAGCAGTTTTCAGGGGCGCGGGGAGACCCAGTACTTC
CDR3 protein: CASSFQGRGETQYF

J gene: TRBJ2-7
V gene: TRBV7-2
D gene: -
clone size: many
CDR3 DNA: TGTGCCAGCAGCCCCCAGGAGTCGTGGGAGCAGTACTTC
CDR3 protein: CASSPQESWEQYF

J gene: TRBJ1-2
V gene: TRBV5-4
D gene: -
clone size: -
CDR3 DNA: TGTGCCAGCAGCTTGCAGGGCACGGTCACCTTC
CDR3 protein: CASSLQGTVTF

J gene: TRBJ1-1
V gene: TRBV12-3/TRBV12-4
D gene: -
clone size: many
CDR3 DNA: TGTGCCAGCAGTTTAAATCCGGGGAACACTGAAGCTTTCTTT
CDR3 protein: CASSLNPGNTEAFF

J gene: TRBJ2-5
V gene: TRBV4-2
D gene: -
clone size: -
CDR3 DNA: TGTGCCAGCAGCCAAGAAATTGGGACCCGAGGGGAAGAGACCCAGTACTTC
CDR3 protein: CASSQEIGTRGEETQYF

J gene: TRBJ1-1
V gene: TRBV29-1
D gene: -
clone size: -
CDR3 DNA: TGCAGCGTGGTCAGGGCTATGAACACTGAAGCTTCCTTT
CDR3 protein: CSVVRAMNTEASF

J gene: TRBJ1-6
V gene: TRBV30
D gene: TRBD1
clone size: -
CDR3 DNA: TGTGCCTGGACCAGGGGACAGGGGGATTCACCCCTCCACTTT
CDR3 protein: CAWTRGQGDSPLHF

J gene: TRBJ2-7
V gene: TRBV18
D gene: -
clone size: -
CDR3 DNA: TGTGCCAGCTCACCACTTTACAGGTCCCCCCATGGCGAGCAGTACTTC
CDR3 protein: CASSPLYRSPHGEQYF

J gene: TRBJ2-3
V gene: TRBV28
D gene: -
clone size: many
CDR3 DNA: TGTGCCAGCAGTGGACATCCAGATACGCAGTATTTT
CDR3 protein: CASSGHPDTQYF

J gene: TRBJ2-2
V gene: TRBV6-1
D gene: TRBD2
clone size: -
CDR3 DNA: TGTGCCAGTACCTCCGCGGGGGGCCGTATCACCGGGGAGCTGTTTTTT
CDR3 protein: CASTSAGGRITGELFF

J gene: TRBJ2-2
V gene: TRBV10-3
D gene: -
clone size: many
CDR3 DNA: TGTGCCATCACGCAGGCGAACACCGGGGAGCTGTTTTTT
CDR3 protein: CAITQANTGELFF

J gene: TRBJ1-2
V gene: TRBV5-1
D gene: -
clone size: few
CDR3 DNA: TGCGCCAGCAGCTCATCGGGGGTCCCCAACTATGGCTACACCTTC
CDR3 protein: CASSSSGVPNYGYTF

J gene: TRBJ2-7
V gene: TRBV7-2
D gene: TRBD1
clone size: many
CDR3 DNA: TGTGCCAGCAGCTTAGCGGTGACAGGGATCCCCTACGAGCAGTACTTC
CDR3 protein: CASSLAVTGIPYEQYF

J gene: TRBJ2-7
V gene: TRBV28
D gene: -
clone size: -
CDR3 DNA: TGTGCCAGCGGCTGGCCGCAGTACTTC
CDR3 protein: CASGWPQYF

J gene: TRBJ1-2
V gene: TRBV14
D gene: -
clone size: few
CDR3 DNA: TGTGCCAGCAGCCAAGCCCAAGGTCATGGCTACACCTTC
CDR3 protein: CASSQAQGHGYTF

J gene: TRBJ2-7
V gene: TRBV28
D gene: TRBD2
clone size: many
CDR3 DNA: TGTGCCAGCAGTTTTCCCAGAGGTAGCGGGAGTTACGAGCAGTACTTC
CDR3 protein: CASSFPRGSGSYEQYF

J gene: TRBJ1-1
V gene: TRBV11-3
D gene: -
clone size: -
CDR3 DNA: TGTGCCAGCAGCTTAGCTGGGGGGGGGGCAGCTGAAGCTTTCTTT
CDR3 protein: CASSLAGGGAAEAFF

J gene: TRBJ1-1
V gene: TRBV19
D gene: -
clone size: -
CDR3 DNA: TGTGCCAGTAGGAAATCGCGTCAAACTATGAACACTGAAGCTTTCTTT
CDR3 protein: CASRKSRQTMNTEAFF

J gene: TRBJ2-2
V gene: TRBV7-8
D gene: -
clone size: many
CDR3 DNA: TGTGCCAGCAGCTTAGTGTGGGGGCAGGACACCGGGGAGCTGTTTTTT
CDR3 protein: CASSLVWGQDTGELFF

J gene: TRBJ1-2
V gene: TRBV10-3
D gene: TRBD1
clone size: many
CDR3 DNA: TGTGCCACCCAGGACAGGGTGGATGACTATGGCTACACCTTC
CDR3 protein: CATQDRVDDYGYTF

J gene: TRBJ2-5
V gene: TRBV5-4
D gene: -
clone size: -
CDR3 DNA: TGTGCCAGCAGCCTTGACAGGTCACAAGAGACCCAGTACTTC
CDR3 protein: CASSLDRSQETQYF

J gene: TRBJ2-1
V gene: TRBV5-1
D gene: -
clone size: -
CDR3 DNA: TGCGCCAGCAGCTTGTCTGCGGGCAGCTACAATGAGCAGTTCTTC
CDR3 protein: CASSLSAGSYNEQFF

J gene: TRBJ1-6
V gene: TRBV11-2
D gene: TRBD1
clone size: many
CDR3 DNA: TGTGCCAGCAGGTCGATGACAGGGGCAGAGTCACCCCTCCACTTT
CDR3 protein: CASRSMTGAESPLHF

J gene: TRBJ1-4
V gene: TRBV7-2
D gene: -
clone size: -
CDR3 DNA: TGTGCCAGCAGCGGAAGTGGGTGGGACATGGATGAAAAACTGTTTTTT
CDR3 protein: CASSGSGWDMDEKLFF

J gene: TRBJ1-4
V gene: TRBV6-1
D gene: -
clone size: -
CDR3 DNA: TGTGCCAGCAGGCGGAGGGGCGGACCAACTAATGAAAAACTGTTTTTT
CDR3 protein: CASRRRGGPTNEKLFF

J gene: TRBJ1-1
V gene: TRBV12-3/TRBV12-4
D gene: TRBD1
clone size: few
CDR3 DNA: TGTGCCAGCAGTTTCCGGGACAGGATGTACACTGAAGCTTTCTTT
CDR3 protein: CASSFRDRMYTEAFF

J gene: TRBJ1-1
V gene: TRBV28
D gene: -
clone size: many
CDR3 DNA: TGTGCCAGCAGCCTGACCCCGCCTTCCGCGCTGAACACTGAAGCTTTCTTT
CDR3 protein: CASSLTPPSALNTEAFF

J gene: TRBJ1-1
V gene: TRBV6-2/TRBV6-3
D gene: TRBD1
clone size: -
CDR3 DNA: TGTGCCAGCAACCGACAGGGCATGAACACTGAAGCTTTCTTT
CDR3 protein: CASNRQGMNTEAFF

J gene: TRBJ1-2
V gene: TRBV28
D gene: -
clone size: many
CDR3 DNA: TGTGCCAGCAGCCCCGCCAATTCCAACTATGGCTACACCTTC
CDR3 protein: CASSPANSNYGYTF

J gene: TRBJ1-4
V gene: TRBV28
D gene: TRBD1
clone size: many
CDR3 DNA: TGTGCCAGCACCAAGGGACAGGGAGGGAAACTGTTTTTT
CDR3 protein: CASTKGQGGKLFF

J gene: TRBJ2-1
V gene: TRBV30
D gene: -
clone size: -
CDR3 DNA: TGTGCCTGGAGTGTACTTGTCTTAGGGCTAGTCAATGAGCAGTTCTTC
CDR3 protein: CAWSVLVLGLVNEQFF